These T cell receptor beta chains were read from a single sample in a study of blood T cell repertoires in COVID-19. Profiling relied on immunoSEQ multiplex PCR, and the TCRdb table lists in-frame clones only, not all of them. The table lists about 26,000 clones, roughly 90% of them singletons. The sample consisted of peripheral blood. The origin of the receptors is a human donor in a cohort sampled during active COVID-19. CDR3s include the opening cysteine and the closing phenylalanine or tryptophan. D genes are given only for firm matches. Not every row has a clone size; where given, it reads once, few, many or a size class.

once	TRBV14	-	TRBJ2-5	CASSQELGGLGETQYF	TGTGCCAGCAGCCAAGAATTGGGGGGTCTAGGAGAGACCCAGTACTTC
once	TRBV4-3	-	TRBJ2-4	CASSLRHLAKNIQYF	TGCGCCAGCAGCCTAAGACATCTAGCCAAAAACATTCAGTACTTC
-	TRBV24-1	TRBD1	TRBJ1-1	CATSDAGTGGTEAFF	TGTGCCACCAGTGATGCCGGGACAGGGGGCACTGAAGCTTTCTTT
-	TRBV10-1	TRBD1	TRBJ2-1	CASSAHAQGSEQFF	TGCGCCAGCAGTGCCCATGCACAGGGGTCTGAGCAGTTCTTC
-	TRBV5-1	TRBD2	TRBJ2-3	CASSSGGLAGTDTQYF	TGCGCCAGCAGCTCAGGAGGACTAGCGGGGACAGATACGCAGTATTTT
-	TRBV12-3/TRBV12-4	-	TRBJ1-5	CASTQGHYQPQHF	TGTGCCAGCACTCAGGGGCATTATCAGCCCCAGCATTTT
-	TRBV11-2	TRBD1	TRBJ2-2	CASSRDRQNTGELFF	TGTGCCAGCAGCAGGGACAGACAGAACACCGGGGAGCTGTTTTTT
-	TRBV18	TRBD2	TRBJ2-1	CASSPLIAGGNNEQFF	TGTGCCAGCTCACCACTCATAGCGGGGGGTAACAATGAGCAGTTCTTC
-	TRBV5-1	TRBD2	TRBJ2-5	CASSLEGAGAEETQYF	TGCGCCAGCAGCTTGGAGGGAGCGGGGGCGGAGGAGACCCAGTACTTC
-	TRBV19	-	TRBJ1-1	CASSIPNRPNTEAFF	TGTGCCAGTAGTATACCGAACAGACCGAACACTGAAGCTTTCTTT
-	TRBV5-6	TRBD2	TRBJ2-7	CASSGLVFRSYEQYF	TGTGCCAGCAGCGGACTAGTCTTCCGCTCCTACGAGCAGTACTTC
-	TRBV16	TRBD1	TRBJ2-3	CASSQSVSGQADTQYF	TGTGCCAGCAGCCAATCGGTTTCGGGACAGGCAGATACGCAGTATTTT
-	TRBV7-2	-	TRBJ2-7	CASSPQVPSYEQYF	TGTGCCAGCAGCCCTCAGGTCCCCTCCTACGAGCAGTACTTC
-	TRBV4-3	TRBD1	TRBJ1-5	CASSQVRTGPPNQPQHF	TGCGCCAGCAGCCAAGTTAGGACAGGGCCCCCCAATCAGCCCCAGCATTTT
-	TRBV5-1	-	TRBJ2-1	CASSLSGSYNEQFF	TGCGCCAGCAGCCTCTCGGGGTCCTACAATGAGCAGTTCTTC
-	TRBV6-6	-	TRBJ1-2	CASRWDGGNYGYTF	TGTGCCAGCAGATGGGACGGAGGGAACTATGGCTACACCTTC
few	TRBV9	-	TRBJ2-1	CASSVGWRYNEQFF	TGTGCCAGCAGCGTAGGTTGGAGGTACAATGAGCAGTTCTTC
-	TRBV12-3/TRBV12-4	-	TRBJ2-3	CASSGNTDTQYF	TGTGCCAGCAGTGGCAACACAGATACGCAGTATTTT